The 10 T cell receptor beta chains presented below share a single source sample, sequenced in a study of early T cells in non-severe SARS-CoV-2 infection. In TCRdb, the 5' RACE reads were re-called with MiXCR into one record per CDR3 protein. Among 35,000 to 45,000 distinct CDR3 sequences listed, around 5% were seen once. Sequences were obtained from whole blood. Source of these receptors: an adult who was a healthcare worker with PCR-confirmed SARS-CoV-2 infection or an uninfected control (not recorded which).

This clonotype appeared many times. The chain recombines TRBV20-1 with TRBJ2-7; 13 positions agree with TRBD2. V lost 1 base and J lost 9; bases outside the gene matches: 6. Germline-derived CDR1 and CDR2 are DFQATT and SNEGSKA (reference sequence). This CDR3 comprises 14 residues. The CDR3 DNA reads as TGCAGTGCTAGAGGCGGACTAGCGGGGGTAAGGCAGTACTTC. Protein: CSARGGLAGVRQYF.

The chain is built from TRBV15 and TRBJ2-7, with TRBD2 matching 7 bases. This CDR3 has 16 residues. J gave up 0 bases and V 6 bases, and 11 bases lay outside the gene matches. Looked up from germline, CDR1 is LNHNV and CDR2 is YYDKDF (reference sequence). DNA of the CDR3: TGTGCCACCAGTCCCCTTTGGGGGGGACCCTCCTACGAGCAGTACTTC. It yields the protein CATSPLWGGPSYEQYF.

V usage is TRBV7-6 and J usage is TRBJ1-2, with no clear D. Germline V gene sequence: CDR1 SGHVS, CDR2 FNYEAQ. The CDR3 is 13 residues long. V was pared by 7 bases and J by 5 bases, with 14 bases between. The CDR3 bases are TGTGCCAGCACCACGCCTGGGGAATATGGCTACACCTTC. This gives the protein CASTTPGEYGYTF. Together with reference TRBV7-6 and TRBJ1-2, the CDR3 gives the full variable domain: GAGVSQSPRYKVTKRGQDVALRCDPISGHVSLYWYRQALGQGPEFLTYFNYEAQQDKSGLPNDRFSAERPEGSISTLTIQRTEQRDSAMYRCASTTPGEYGYTFGSGTRLTVV.

This clonotype was observed at least ten times. J is TRBJ2-7 and V is TRBV18; perhaps TRBD2 as D (5 bases). Germline CDR1 is KGHSH and CDR2 is LQKENI. The V end was cut by 5 bases, the J end by 6 bases, with 17 bases between. The CDR3 contains 14 residues. The CDR3 nucleotides read TGTGCCAGCTCAGAGGCTCTCGGCGGGCGCGAGCAGTACTTC. It specifies CASSEALGGREQYF.

In this sample, this clonotype turned up many times. The chain has TRBV12-3 or TRBV12-4 and TRBJ2-7; D is ambiguous. V lost 8 bases, J lost 0 bases, and 14 bases lay in between. This CDR3 has 14 residues. This CDR3 reads CASFKRTHSYEQYF. CDR3 DNA sequence: TGTGCCAGCTTTAAGCGTACTCACTCCTACGAGCAGTACTTC.

This clonotype appeared a few times. The DNA of the CDR3 is TGTGCCAGCAGTTACGCTGGAGCGCAGTACTTC. Translation: CASSYAGAQYF. The chain recombines TRBV6-6 with TRBJ2-7; the D is unclear. CDR1 and CDR2 from the germline V gene are MNHNY and SVGAGI (reference sequence). V lost 2 bases, J lost 9 bases, and 8 bases lay in between. The CDR3 has 11 amino acids.

This clonotype was seen repeatedly, ten times or more. This sequence joins TRBV12-3 or TRBV12-4 and TRBJ2-1; 10 bases agree with TRBD2. V shed 3 bases, J shed 8 bases, and the junction held 10 bases outside the gene matches. The length of the CDR3 is 16 residues. Here the CDR3 DNA reads TGTGCCAGCAGTTTGTTCGGGACTAGCGTTGGTGATGAGCAGTTCTTC. Protein product: CASSLFGTSVGDEQFF.

This clonotype was observed at least ten times. The V and J genes are TRBV20-1 and TRBJ1-4; 9 bases line up with TRBD1. J was trimmed by 8 bases and V by 0 bases; bases with no gene match: 1. The length of the CDR3 is 13 residues. Germline V gene lookup returns CDR1 DFQATT and CDR2 SNEGSKA (reference sequence). The CDR3 DNA reads as TGCAGTGCTAGAGAGGGACAGGGCGAAAAACTGTTTTTT. The encoded protein is CSAREGQGEKLFF.

The chain recombines TRBV6-2 or TRBV6-3 with TRBJ1-5; 7 bases match TRBD1. V lost 7 bases, J lost 3 bases, and 6 bases stayed unmatched. The CDR3 runs to 14 residues. Germline V gene data show CDR1 as MNHEY and CDR2 as SVGEGT. CDR3 sequence: CASTGTVYNQPQHF. CDR3 coding DNA: TGTGCCAGCACCGGGACAGTTTACAATCAGCCCCAGCATTTT.

This clonotype was seen a few times. The chain uses TRBV5-1 and TRBJ2-7; 7 positions match TRBD1. After removal of 3 bases from V and 3 bases from J, the junction contained 6 bases not matched to a gene. This CDR3 is 14 amino acids long. CDR1 and CDR2 (germline): SGHRS, YFSETQ. The CDR3 DNA sequence: TGCGCCAGCAGCTCCTCGACAGGGAGCTACGAGCAGTACTTC. Protein: CASSSSTGSYEQYF.